Below are 32 T cell receptor beta chains sequenced from a single sample in a study of blood T cell repertoires in COVID-19. The protocol was immunoSEQ multiplex PCR, while the TCRdb copy is restricted to in-frame clones and leaves out a portion. The sample has over 250,000 clones, nearly 90% seen once; the top ten hold roughly 1.8%. The sequenced material came from PBMCs or T cells enriched from blood (not recorded which). The receptors shown here come from a woman aged 55 to 70 who had recovered from COVID-19.

The chain combines TRBV30 with TRBJ1-1; 11 nucleotides align to TRBD1. Germline V lookup: CDR1 GTSNPN, CDR2 SVGIG (reference sequence). V was pared by 3 bases and J by 1 base, with 4 bases of the junction left unmatched. This CDR3 has 15 amino acids. The chain's CDR3 is CAWSPGQGANTEAFF. CDR3 nucleotides: TGTGCCTGGAGCCCCGGACAGGGGGCGAACACTGAAGCTTTCTTT.

The rearrangement links TRBV11-1 to TRBJ2-7; 8 bases line up with TRBD1. Looked up from germline, CDR1 is SGHAT and CDR2 is FQDESV (reference sequence). The CDR3 contains 14 residues. The trim removed 8 bases at V and 0 bases at J, leaving 6 bases unmatched. CDR3 nucleotides: TGTGCCAGCGGACAGGGCCAGAGCTCCTACGAGCAGTACTTC. This gives the protein CASGQGQSSYEQYF. The entire variable domain, with the rest obtained from reference TRBV11-1 and TRBJ2-7, is as follows: EAEVAQSPRYKITEKSQAVAFWCDPISGHATLYWYRQILGQGPELLVQFQDESVVDDSQLPKDRFSAERLKGVDSTLKIQPAELGDSAMYLCASGQGQSSYEQYFGPGTRLTVT.

V and J are TRBV28 and TRBJ2-6; D possibly corresponds to TRBD1 (5 bases). CDR1 and CDR2 (germline): MDHEN, SYDVKM. V dropped 4 bases and J dropped 2 bases, with 6 bases sitting between them. The CDR3 has 14 amino acids. The CDR3 nucleotides are TGTGCCAGCAGTTCGACAGCTGGGGCCAACGTCCTGACTTTC. Protein sequence: CASSSTAGANVLTF.

This sequence joins TRBV12-3 or TRBV12-4 and TRBJ1-3, with TRBD1 matching over 8 bases. V lost 5 bases to trimming and J lost 7 bases; unmatched junction nucleotides: 4. CDR3 length: 13 amino acids. CDR3 sequence (DNA): TGTGCCAGCAGTCTCCAGGGGGCGAACACCATATATTTT. Translating it yields CASSLQGANTIYF.

The J gene is TRBJ1-4, the V gene TRBV18; TRBD1 is a possible D gene (6 bases). V shed 4 bases and J shed 6 bases, with 15 bases lying between them. Germline V gene lookup returns CDR1 KGHSH and CDR2 LQKENI. This CDR3 has 15 amino acids. For the CDR3, the DNA is TGTGCCAGCTCACTGAGACAGGTGCGGGATGAAAAACTGTTTTTT. As protein: CASSLRQVRDEKLFF. Full variable domain (rest looked up from reference TRBV18 and TRBJ1-4): NAGVMQNPRHLVRRRGQEARLRCSPMKGHSHVYWYRQLPEEGLKFMVYLQKENIIDESGMPKERFSAEFPKEGPSILRIQQVVRGDSAAYFCASSLRQVRDEKLFFGSGTQLSVL.

V usage is TRBV19 and J usage is TRBJ1-3, with a tentative D call TRBD1 (5 bases). The V gene lost 6 bases and the J gene lost 3 bases, with 15 bases spanning the gap. Germline CDR1 LNHDA, CDR2 SQIVND (reference sequence). This CDR3 spans 15 amino acids. CDR3 in amino acids: CASSPDRSIGNTIYF. CDR3 DNA sequence: TGTGCCAGTAGCCCTGACAGAAGCATTGGAAACACCATATATTTT. Combining the CDR3 with reference TRBV19 and TRBJ1-3 gives the whole variable domain DGGITQSPKYLFRKEGQNVTLSCEQNLNHDAMYWYRQDPGQGLRLIYYSQIVNDFQKGDIAEGYSVSREKKESFPLTVTSAQKNPTAFYLCASSPDRSIGNTIYFGEGSWLTVV.

The sample holds a few counts of this clone. The rearrangement uses TRBV12-3 or TRBV12-4 and TRBJ1-2, with D uncertain. The CDR3 runs to 12 residues. V lost 6 bases and J 5 bases, leaving 10 bases between the germline ends. CDR3 sequence reads: CASSSTVYGYTF. CDR3 DNA: TGTGCCAGCAGCAGTACAGTATATGGCTACACCTTC.

The chain joins TRBV19 to TRBJ2-1, with 8 positions matching TRBD2. The V and J ends lost 5 bases and 8 bases, in that order; junction bases with no gene match: 11. Per the germline V gene, CDR1 is LNHDA and CDR2 is SQIVND (reference sequence). This CDR3 region has 15 residues. The CDR3 spells CASSPGAGRADEQFF. CDR3 bases: TGTGCCAGTAGTCCGGGGGCCGGGAGGGCCGATGAGCAGTTCTTC.

This clone was seen a single time. The chain is built from TRBV25-1 and TRBJ2-6; a possible D gene is TRBD2 (5 bases). With 10 bases removed from V and 0 bases from J, the gap between germline ends came to 19 bases. The CDR3 runs 17 residues. Germline CDR1 reads MGHDK; CDR2 reads SYGVNS. In DNA form, the CDR3 reads TGTGCCACCGGCCCTGGGATAGCGAACTCTGGGGCCAACGTCCTGACTTTC. This encodes CATGPGIANSGANVLTF.

V is TRBV18 and J is TRBJ1-4, with 9 bases that match TRBD1. The ends lost 3 bases at V and 5 bases at J; junction bases unmatched: 1. The CDR3 runs 14 residues. CDR1 is KGHSH, CDR2 LQKENI, per germline. The CDR3 region is CASSPTGGNEKLFF. DNA for the CDR3: TGTGCCAGCTCACCGACAGGGGGGAATGAAAAACTGTTTTTT. The entire variable domain, with the rest obtained from reference TRBV18 and TRBJ1-4, is as follows: NAGVMQNPRHLVRRRGQEARLRCSPMKGHSHVYWYRQLPEEGLKFMVYLQKENIIDESGMPKERFSAEFPKEGPSILRIQQVVRGDSAAYFCASSPTGGNEKLFFGSGTQLSVL.

This clone was seen a single time. The gene calls are TRBV7-2 and TRBJ1-2; D may be TRBD1 (5 bases). Germline V gives CDR1 SGHTA, CDR2 FQGNSA. The V end was cut by 0 bases, the J end by 8 bases, with 16 bases between. The length of the CDR3 is 15 residues. In nucleotides, the CDR3 is TGTGCCAGCAGCTTAGCGAACGGGGGTATTGAGGGCTACACCTTC. Amino acid sequence: CASSLANGGIEGYTF.

The V and J genes are TRBV6-5 and TRBJ1-2, with D possibly TRBD1 on 5 matching bases. V lost 6 bases to trimming and J lost 7 bases, with 12 bases between them. Germline V gene lookup returns CDR1 MNHEY and CDR2 SVGAGI. The CDR3 is made up of 12 amino acids. In DNA form, the CDR3 reads TGTGCCAGCAGAGGGGTTAGGGGTGGCTACACCTTC. Translating it yields CASRGVRGGYTF.

V gene TRBV7-9 combines with J gene TRBJ2-2; 8 bases fit TRBD2. V dropped 6 bases and J dropped 1; count of bases not matched to a gene: 7. Germline CDR1 is SEHNR and CDR2 is FQNEAQ (reference sequence). This CDR3 contains 16 residues. The CDR3 here is CASRSGLAQNTGELFF. The CDR3 region has the DNA TGTGCCAGCAGGAGCGGACTAGCCCAGAACACCGGGGAGCTGTTTTTT.

V usage is TRBV5-1 and J usage is TRBJ1-6, with 7 bases aligning to TRBD1. Germline V lookup: CDR1 SGHRS, CDR2 YFSETQ. The length of the CDR3 is 17 residues. V trimming: 3 bases; J trimming: 11 bases; junction bases outside the gene matches: 17. The CDR3 reads CASSSGSAQGRGTPLHF. CDR3 sequence (DNA): TGCGCCAGCAGCTCGGGGTCAGCACAGGGGCGTGGGACACCCCTCCACTTT.

This chain links TRBV7-8 with TRBJ1-2; tentatively, D is TRBD1 (6 bases). V was pared by 5 bases and J by 2 bases, with 15 bases between. The CDR3 sequence is 15 residues long. In germline, CDR1 is SGHVS, CDR2 FQNEAQ. The CDR3 nucleotides read TGTGCCAGCAGCCAACAGGGCCCCCAGAACTATGGCTACACCTTC. Residues: CASSQQGPQNYGYTF.

The V and J genes are TRBV30 and TRBJ1-3; D remains unclear. Trimming took off 5 bases at V and 0 bases at J, with 8 bases between the two ends. Looked up from germline, CDR1 is GTSNPN and CDR2 is SVGIG (reference sequence). The CDR3 loop spans 13 amino acids. The DNA for the CDR3 is TGTGCCTGGTCACAGAGCTCTGGAAACACCATATATTTT. It yields the protein CAWSQSSGNTIYF.

Only one count was recorded for this clone. The genes are TRBV6-5 and TRBJ1-1; possibly TRBD1 for D (5 bases). V gave up 8 bases and J gave up 1 base, with 11 bases separating them. The CDR3 sequence is 13 residues long. CDR1 MNHEY and CDR2 SVGAGI come from the germline V gene. CDR3: CASGATENTEAFF. CDR3 bases: TGTGCCAGCGGCGCGACAGAGAACACTGAAGCTTTCTTT.

The chain couples TRBV19 to TRBJ1-1; D possibly corresponds to TRBD1 (6 bases). The germline V and J ends were trimmed by 8 bases and 7 bases, with 8 bases remaining between them. Per the germline V gene, CDR1 is LNHDA and CDR2 is SQIVND (reference sequence). There are 10 residues in the CDR3. The CDR3 nucleotides are TGTGCCAGTGAACAGGGTGAAGCTTTCTTT. Its protein is CASEQGEAFF. Looking up the rest from reference TRBV19 and TRBJ1-1 gives the full variable domain: DGGITQSPKYLFRKEGQNVTLSCEQNLNHDAMYWYRQDPGQGLRLIYYSQIVNDFQKGDIAEGYSVSREKKESFPLTVTSAQKNPTAFYLCASEQGEAFFGQGTRLTVV.

With regard to this clone: Other nucleotide sequences from this sample produce the same CDR3. The chain recombines TRBV5-1 with TRBJ2-1; TRBD1 matches 8 bases. This CDR3 spans 15 amino acids. Per germline, CDR1 SGHRS and CDR2 YFSETQ. V shed 4 bases and J 1 base; nucleotides not matched to a gene: 4. CDR3 nucleotides: TGCGCCAGCAGCCTTCAGGGGGCGTCCTACAATGAGCAGTTCTTC. Translating it yields CASSLQGASYNEQFF. Complete variable domain (other parts from reference TRBV5-1 and TRBJ2-1): KAGVTQTPRYLIKTRGQQVTLSCSPISGHRSVSWYQQTPGQGLQFLFEYFSETQRNKGNFPGRFSGRQFSNSRSEMNVSTLELGDSALYLCASSLQGASYNEQFFGPGTRLTVL.

This rearrangement joins TRBV5-6 to TRBJ2-1, with a possible D match to TRBD2 (6 bases). The CDR3 spans 15 residues. Germline CDR1 reads SGHDT; CDR2 reads YYEEEE. V lost 4 bases and J 4 bases, leaving 15 bases between the germline ends. The DNA for the CDR3 is TGTGCCAGCAGCCGGAGGGGTGCGCAGTACAATGAGCAGTTCTTC. It codes for CASSRRGAQYNEQFF.

The chain recombines TRBV27 with TRBJ2-3, with 9 bases matching TRBD2. The junction had 16 bases not matched to a gene; V was cut back by 1 base and J by 5 bases. CDR3 length: 19 residues. CDR1 and CDR2 from the germline V gene are MNHEY and SMNVEV (reference sequence). Here the CDR3 reads CASSLFLQGASGNIDTQYF. Here the CDR3 DNA reads TGTGCCAGCAGTTTATTTCTTCAAGGGGCTAGCGGGAACATAGATACGCAGTATTTT.

The chain is built from TRBV5-1 and TRBJ1-1; no clear D gene. The length of the CDR3 is 14 residues. V was trimmed by 4 bases and J by 4 bases, leaving 14 bases between them. Per germline, CDR1 SGHRS and CDR2 YFSETQ. In DNA form, the CDR3 reads TGCGCCAGCAGCCGTCTTAGTTGGAGCACTGAAGCTTTCTTT. Translation gives CASSRLSWSTEAFF.

V usage is TRBV3-1 (or the pseudogene TRBV3-2) and J usage is TRBJ2-7; D might be TRBD2 (6 bases). There are 13 residues in the CDR3. V shed 4 bases and J shed 9 bases, with 16 bases lying between them. Germline V gives CDR1 LGHDT, CDR2 YNNKEL (reference sequence). In DNA form, the CDR3 reads TGTGCCAGCAGCCCCTCCGGGAGCCCAAGGCAGTACTTC. Translation: CASSPSGSPRQYF.

This clone was detected only a few times. This chain links TRBV2 with TRBJ1-3; D is undetermined. The V and J ends lost 6 bases and 3 bases respectively, with 9 bases between them. CDR3 length: 13 residues. The germline gives CDR1 SNHLY, CDR2 FYNNEI. The CDR3 DNA reads TGTGCCAGCAGGAGAGGGATTGGAAACACCATATATTTT. Its translation: CASRRGIGNTIYF.

The genes are TRBV7-9 and TRBJ2-7; TRBD1 agrees at 9 bases. CDR1 and CDR2 from the germline V gene are SEHNR and FQNEAQ (reference sequence). The CDR3 has 14 residues. The ends lost 5 bases at V and 2 bases at J; junction bases unmatched: 4. CDR3 loop: CASSPGTGTYEQYF. Here the CDR3 DNA reads TGTGCCAGCAGCCCCGGGACAGGGACCTACGAGCAGTACTTC.

V and J are TRBV2 and TRBJ1-5, with D perhaps matching TRBD1 (6 bases). The V gene's germline CDR1 is SNHLY and CDR2 FYNNEI. V lost 4 bases to trimming and J lost 4 bases, with 14 bases between them. The CDR3 is made up of 15 amino acids. The CDR3 loop reads CASSARQGTNQPQHF. In nucleotides, the CDR3 is TGTGCCAGCAGTGCTCGGCAGGGGACAAATCAGCCCCAGCATTTT. The full variable domain, rest sourced from reference TRBV2 and TRBJ1-5, is EPEVTQTPSHQVTQMGQEVILRCVPISNHLYFYWYRQILGQKVEFLVSFYNNEISEKSEIFDDQFSVERPDGSNFTLKIRSTKLEDSAMYFCASSARQGTNQPQHFGDGTRLSIL.

V and J are TRBV28 and TRBJ1-5; D possibly corresponds to TRBD1 (5 bases). The CDR3 runs to 14 residues. Between the trimmed V and J ends, which lost 3 bases and 4 bases, there was a span of 10 bases. The germline CDR1 and CDR2 sequences are MDHEN and SYDVKM. The DNA of the CDR3 is TGTGCCAGCAGTTTTTCTGCAGGGAATCAGCCCCAGCATTTT. It is translated as CASSFSAGNQPQHF.

This chain joins TRBV19 and TRBJ1-4; no firm D call. Germline loops: CDR1 LNHDA, CDR2 SQIVND (reference sequence). V lost 1 base and J 0 bases, leaving 12 bases between the germline ends. The CDR3 has 17 residues. The CDR3 sequence is CASSIALDFATNEKLFF. The CDR3 region has the DNA TGTGCCAGTAGTATAGCGCTAGATTTTGCAACTAATGAAAAACTGTTTTTT.

Only one count was recorded for this clone. The J gene is TRBJ2-1, the V gene TRBV24-1; 14 nucleotides line up with TRBD2. The CDR3 runs 20 residues. CDR1 and CDR2 (germline): KGHDR, SFDVKD. Trimming cost V 3 bases and J 0 bases; bases outside gene matches: 9. CDR3 amino acids: CATSDHPGLAGASSYNEQFF. The DNA of the CDR3 is TGTGCCACCAGTGATCACCCGGGACTAGCGGGAGCATCCTCCTACAATGAGCAGTTCTTC.

The chain combines TRBV7-9 with TRBJ1-1; 8 bases match TRBD1. Trimming took 5 bases from V and 1 from J; bases not matched to a gene: 6. Germline V gene lookup returns CDR1 SEHNR and CDR2 FQNEAQ (reference sequence). The CDR3 is made up of 15 amino acids. CDR3 bases: TGTGCCAGCAGCCTCGGACAGGGAGGGAACACTGAAGCTTTCTTT. As protein: CASSLGQGGNTEAFF. The full variable domain, its missing parts supplied by reference TRBV7-9 and TRBJ1-1, is DTGVSQNPRHKITKRGQNVTFRCDPISEHNRLYWYRQTLGQGPEFLTYFQNEAQLEKSRLLSDRFSAERPKGSFSTLEIQRTEQGDSAMYLCASSLGQGGNTEAFFGQGTRLTVV.

The CDR3 nucleotides are TGTGCCAGCAGTTTAGCGGGACCGTTCTACGAGCAGTACTTC. The encoded protein is CASSLAGPFYEQYF. V and J are TRBV28 and TRBJ2-7, with D possibly matching TRBD2 (6 bases). The germline V gene encodes CDR1 MDHEN and CDR2 SYDVKM. The ends were cut back, 2 bases at V and 3 bases at J, with 11 bases in the middle. The CDR3 is 14 amino acids.

The chain is built from TRBV10-2 and TRBJ1-4; D may be TRBD1 (5 bases). V lost 3 bases to trimming and J lost 11 bases, with 16 bases between them. CDR3 length: 14 amino acids. Germline CDR1 and CDR2: WSHSY and SAAADI. DNA for the CDR3: TGCGCCAGCAGTGATGGAACCTGGGGGGGGAAACTGTTTTTT. Its translation is CASSDGTWGGKLFF.